This T cell receptor (beta chain) was captured by sequencing in a study of blood T cell repertoires in COVID-19. Using immunoSEQ multiplex PCR, the repertoire was profiled, and TCRdb retains in-frame clones only, with some absent. In the table there are approximately 270,000 clones, around 89% of which are singletons. The ends were cut back, 0 bases at V and 3 bases at J, with 15 bases in the middle. CDR1 MGHRA and CDR2 YSYEKL come from the germline V gene. This CDR3 region has 16 residues. What was sequenced was peripheral blood. The source of this sequence is a man aged 25 to 40 with acute or convalescent COVID-19. The chain links TRBV4-1 to TRBJ2-7, with D perhaps TRBD2 (6 bases). The CDR3 bases are TGCGCCAGCAGCCAAGAGGGCCGGGGGAAAAACTACGAGCAGTACTTC. It is translated as CASSQEGRGKNYEQYF.